This TCR beta chain derives from a study of T cell responses to AZD1222 COVID-19 vaccine. Study as a whole: Investigators merged groups given second doses at roughly 4 or roughly 12 weeks.

With respect to this clone: Its antigen is unknown.

Libraries were prepared by immunoSEQ multiplex PCR; TCRdb keeps only in-frame clonotypes and omits some of them. The data hold about 130,000 clones, with more than 80% observed a single time. General observations from the study: After the peak T cell response, and only then, were repertoires sampled.

The CDR3 has 15 amino acids. Trimming took 0 bases from V and 7 from J, leaving 13 bases between them. Germline assignment: CDR1 LGHNA and CDR2 YNFKEQ. This TCR was sampled from an adult in good health. The chain has TRBV4-2 and TRBJ1-5; D gene unclear. Specimen: peripheral blood, collected on day 0 of AZD1222 vaccination. CDR3: CASSQDTNVRQPQHF. DNA of the CDR3: TGTGCCAGCAGCCAAGATACGAATGTGAGACAGCCCCAGCATTTT.